In its sample, the clone carrying this T cell receptor beta chain was seen a few times. The individuals who served as donors were healthy Caucasians living in Russia, aged roughly 6 to 100. The data derive from a study of blood T cells in healthy people across ages. Using a J-beta primer mix together with a sample-barcoded 5' primer, a second PCR was run for about 6 to 11 cycles. The authors tagged each cDNA molecule using a template-switch adaptor with 12 random nucleotides. TCRdb independently ran MiXCR on the 5' RACE reads; one entry per CDR3 protein. The table records about 1,500,000 distinct CDR3 sequences, 28% of them present only once. The germline V gene encodes CDR1 DFQATT and CDR2 SNEGSKA (reference sequence). Deletions cut 6 bases from V and 0 bases from J, with 11 bases between. The CDR3 loop spans 14 amino acids.

The receptor's source is a woman aged 25 to 39 in good health. Sequenced sample: blood. The V and J genes are TRBV20-1 and TRBJ1-4; D remains unclear. The CDR3 DNA follows: TGCAGTGCCGCTTCCGGGACAACTAATGAAAAACTGTTTTTT. This encodes CSAASGTTNEKLFF.